These T cell receptor beta chains were read from a single sample in a study of blood T cell repertoires in COVID-19. The repertoire was sequenced with immunoSEQ multiplex PCR; TCRdb's copy has only in-frame clones and lacks some. The sample includes over 150,000 clones, more than 85% seen only once; the top ten take 0.55% to 0.6%. What was sequenced was peripheral blood. Receptor source: a man in his sixties with COVID-19, enrolled during active disease. Each CDR3 is given with its conserved first and last residue. The order of the fields is D gene, clone size, J gene, V gene, CDR3 protein, CDR3 DNA. A D gene is named only where the DNA matches it firmly. Size tells how often a clone was seen (once, few, many) or the class of an expanded clone, and some rows leave it out.

NA NA TRBJ2-2 TRBV5-1 CASSVDRNTGELFF TGCGCCAGCAGCGTGGACAGGAACACCGGGGAGCTGTTTTTT
TRBD1 NA TRBJ2-4 TRBV4-1 CASSQETGGGKNIQYF TGCGCCAGCAGCCAAGAAACAGGGGGCGGCAAAAACATTCAGTACTTC
NA NA TRBJ2-1 TRBV7-8 CASSPLSRIGEQFF TGTGCCAGCAGCCCCCTGAGCAGGATTGGTGAGCAGTTCTTC
NA NA TRBJ1-1 TRBV6-6 CASSRGGGNTEAFF TGTGCCAGCAGTCGTGGGGGGGGGAACACTGAAGCTTTCTTT
NA NA TRBJ1-1 TRBV7-9 CASSDLGRGASNTEAFF TGTGCCAGCAGCGATCTTGGACGGGGGGCCTCGAACACTGAAGCTTTCTTT
NA NA TRBJ1-1 TRBV11-2 CASSLAPGAGTEAFF TGTGCCAGCAGCTTAGCTCCTGGGGCAGGGACTGAAGCTTTCTTT
NA NA TRBJ1-3 TRBV13 CASSSRGIGNTIYF TGTGCCAGCAGCTCCAGGGGTATAGGAAACACCATATATTTT
NA NA TRBJ2-7 TRBV28 CASSLPQDYEQYF TGTGCCAGCAGTTTGCCCCAGGACTACGAGCAGTACTTC
NA NA TRBJ2-5 TRBV21-1 CASTPRTEETQYF TGTGCCAGCACCCCACGGACTGAAGAGACCCAGTACTTC
NA many TRBJ1-2 TRBV18 CASSLQAAGRDGYTF TGTGCCAGCTCACTGCAGGCAGCGGGTCGTGATGGCTACACCTTC
NA NA TRBJ1-2 TRBV6-1 CASSEAPTTGDGYTF TGTGCCAGCAGTGAAGCACCGACGACCGGGGATGGCTACACCTTC
NA few TRBJ2-7 TRBV7-3 CASSFGEQYF TGTGCCAGCAGCTTCGGCGAGCAGTACTTC
NA NA TRBJ2-6 TRBV3-1/TRBV3-2 CASSQERGSGANVLTF TGTGCCAGCAGCCAAGAAAGGGGCTCTGGGGCCAACGTCCTGACTTTC
NA NA TRBJ2-7 TRBV6-1 CASSEAAHQYYEQYF TGTGCCAGCAGTGAAGCGGCCCACCAATACTACGAGCAGTACTTC
NA NA TRBJ2-7 TRBV28 CASSSGGGRPYEQYF TGTGCCAGCAGTTCCGGGGGTGGACGCCCCTACGAGCAGTACTTC
NA NA TRBJ1-5 TRBV18 CASSPEGSSNQPQHF TGTGCCAGCTCACCAGAAGGGAGTAGCAATCAGCCCCAGCATTTT
NA NA TRBJ1-2 TRBV7-9 CASSSGGHNGYTF TGTGCCAGCAGCTCCGGAGGGCATAATGGCTACACCTTC
NA NA TRBJ2-5 TRBV11-2 CASSLAGSTGTQYF TGTGCCAGCAGCTTAGCAGGGTCTACGGGGACCCAGTACTTC
TRBD2 NA TRBJ2-1 TRBV6-6 CASIRGGSEYNEQFF TGTGCCAGCATTCGGGGCGGGAGTGAGTACAATGAGCAGTTCTTC
NA few TRBJ2-1 TRBV6-2/TRBV6-3 CASSSMLAHSYNEQFF TGTGCCAGCAGTTCCATGCTAGCGCACTCCTACAATGAGCAGTTCTTC
NA NA TRBJ1-6 TRBV4-1 CASSRDYGGLSPLHF TGCGCCAGCAGCCGAGACTACGGAGGGCTTTCACCCCTCCACTTT
NA NA TRBJ2-4 TRBV6-2/TRBV6-3 CASSYPSEGGLAKNIQYF TGTGCCAGCAGTTACCCTTCTGAGGGAGGACTAGCCAAAAACATTCAGTACTTC
TRBD1 NA TRBJ1-2 TRBV25-1 CASSKTATGGGYTF TGTGCCAGCAGTAAAACAGCGACAGGGGGTGGCTACACCTTC
TRBD2 NA TRBJ2-3 TRBV12-5 CASAGGLADTQYF TGTGCTAGTGCGGGGGGGTTGGCAGATACGCAGTATTTT
TRBD1 NA TRBJ1-1 TRBV2 CASSQDRVTTEAFF TGTGCCAGCAGTCAGGACAGGGTAACAACTGAAGCTTTCTTT
NA NA TRBJ1-1 TRBV5-1 CASSLADWGGGPEAFF TGCGCCAGCAGCTTGGCCGATTGGGGCGGGGGACCTGAAGCTTTCTTT
NA NA TRBJ1-3 TRBV7-8 CASSLSRGIGNTIYF TGTGCCAGCAGCTTATCTCGGGGGATTGGAAACACCATATATTTT
NA NA TRBJ2-5 TRBV3-1/TRBV3-2 CASMGLARSETQYF TGTGCCAGCATGGGGCTAGCGAGATCGGAGACCCAGTACTTC
TRBD1 NA TRBJ1-2 TRBV7-9 CASSLQGQGATKYGYTF TGTGCCAGCAGCTTACAGGGCCAGGGGGCGACCAAGTATGGCTACACCTTC
TRBD2 NA TRBJ2-1 TRBV7-9 CASSLEWSSGADNEQFF TGTGCCAGCAGCTTAGAATGGTCTAGCGGGGCTGACAATGAGCAGTTCTTC
NA NA TRBJ2-1 TRBV27 CASSFRVTGYNEQFF TGTGCCAGCAGTTTTAGAGTGACAGGCTACAATGAGCAGTTCTTC
NA NA TRBJ1-6 TRBV6-5 CASSSDTYNSPLHF TGTGCCAGCAGTTCCGACACCTATAATTCACCCCTCCACTTT
TRBD2 NA TRBJ2-1 TRBV29-1 CSVGTQGGSSYNEQFF TGCAGCGTCGGAACTCAGGGCGGGAGCTCCTACAATGAGCAGTTCTTC
TRBD1 NA TRBJ2-5 TRBV7-8 CASSYNRGRQETQYF TGTGCCAGCAGCTACAACAGGGGCCGCCAAGAGACCCAGTACTTC
NA NA TRBJ2-3 TRBV6-6 CASSYTVDTQYF TGTGCCAGCAGTTACACGGTGGATACGCAGTATTTT
NA NA TRBJ1-1 TRBV5-4 CASSLGGNTEAFF TGTGCCAGCAGCTTGGGCGGGAACACTGAAGCTTTCTTT
NA NA TRBJ1-6 TRBV9 CASSPGQYSAHESPLHF TGTGCCAGCAGCCCCGGACAGTATTCAGCCCACGAATCACCCCTCCACTTT
NA NA TRBJ1-1 TRBV3-1/TRBV3-2 CASSQGAGPEAFF TGTGCCAGCAGCCAAGGAGCGGGGCCTGAAGCTTTCTTT
TRBD1 NA TRBJ2-3 TRBV5-1 CASSSDRGTDTQYF TGCGCCAGCAGCTCGGACAGGGGTACGGATACGCAGTATTTT
NA NA TRBJ2-7 TRBV19 CASERHSYYEQYF TGTGCCAGCGAGAGACATAGTTATTACGAGCAGTACTTC
NA once TRBJ2-7 TRBV24-1 CATSDPKSTGDKAYEQYF TGTGCCACCAGTGACCCCAAAAGCACCGGGGACAAAGCCTACGAGCAGTACTTC
TRBD1 few TRBJ2-7 TRBV6-5 CASSTGTGIYEQYF TGTGCCAGCAGCACCGGGACAGGGATTTACGAGCAGTACTTC
NA NA TRBJ2-2 TRBV14 CASSQVRVTGELFF TGTGCCAGCAGCCAAGTCCGGGTTACCGGGGAGCTGTTTTTT
NA NA TRBJ1-2 TRBV14 CASSPGEGHNYGYTF TGTGCCAGCAGCCCTGGGGAGGGACACAACTATGGCTACACCTTC
TRBD1 NA TRBJ2-7 TRBV6-6 CASTNFGTGVHEQYF TGTGCCAGCACAAACTTCGGGACAGGAGTCCACGAGCAGTACTTC
NA NA TRBJ1-3 TRBV6-1 CASSEGTAGNTIYF TGTGCCAGCAGTGAAGGGACAGCTGGAAACACCATATATTTT
TRBD2 few TRBJ2-3 TRBV6-8 CASSPRTSGGWDTQYF TGTGCCAGCAGCCCACGGACTAGCGGGGGGTGGGATACGCAGTATTTT
NA few TRBJ1-2 TRBV19 CASRRRKGIEGYTF TGTGCCAGTAGACGGCGGAAGGGGATCGAAGGCTACACCTTC
TRBD1 NA TRBJ2-1 TRBV18 CASSPGTVAEQFF TGTGCCAGCTCACCCGGGACAGTAGCTGAGCAGTTCTTC
TRBD1 NA TRBJ1-1 TRBV7-2 CASSSGGTGGRLNTEAFF TGTGCCAGCAGCTCCGGAGGGACAGGGGGGCGCTTGAACACTGAAGCTTTCTTT